This T cell receptor beta chain originates from a study of identical twins. The study, taken as a whole, reports: When twins shared out-of-frame alpha sequences, those sequences had excess low generation probability.

For this clonotype: Its antigen is currently unknown.

Germline CDR1 reads SGHTA; CDR2 reads FQGTGA. The V and J ends lost 0 bases and 0 bases respectively, with 9 bases between them. The CDR3 has 16 residues. TCRdb itself ran the 5' RACE reads through MiXCR, one entry per CDR3 protein. The repertoire holds roughly 500,000 distinct CDR3 sequences, under 25% seen once, with around 1% in the top ten. The sample was also linked to a second study, of T cells expressing NK-cell markers. From that paper: T cells sorted in several experiments were restricted to alpha-beta TCR T cells by an anti-gamma-delta TCR antibody.

The receptor comes from a woman aged 18-29 years in good health. The chain is built from TRBV7-3 and TRBJ2-1; D not resolved. Sequencing was done on a sample of CD4+ T cells sorted from blood. CDR3 sequence (DNA): TGTGCCAGCAGCTTAACAGGGTTCAGCTCCTACAATGAGCAGTTCTTC. Its translation: CASSLTGFSSYNEQFF.